This record looks at one T cell receptor (beta chain) sequence and its context. Its target antigen remains unknown. No base-level quality is on record; no much larger clone is a single base apart. The data belong to a study of blood T cell repertoires in COVID-19 (dated by TCRdb to 2020 to 2022). At the level of the whole study: Samples covering the acute and convalescent phases of COVID-19 were provided by collaborators in the United States, Italy and Spain. The material from the prospective study consisted of cDNA or gDNA derived from T cells, B-cell-depleted T cells, or PBMCs. Subjects who had been exposed to COVID-19, were actively infected with it, or had recovered from it provided the deeply sampled blood TCRbeta repertoires that made up the dataset. A freely available public database, intended as a resource for researchers studying the immune response to SARS-CoV-2, is where the repertoires were released. Samples were obtained from the ongoing ImmuneRACE study (first 160 participants) and from 950 to 1,500 subjects provided by 6 global collaborators. A de-identified subject ID, COVID-19 status, age in years and sex were almost always included in the sample metadata. HLA class I and class II types, where available, came from metadata supplied by the sample provider rather than from assay-based typing. The paper's findings and limits, for the study overall: How much clinical and demographic metadata was included differed by source and by participant, and the metadata was provided uncurated.

Collaborating institutions collected whole blood in K2EDTA tubes following their own protocols. For TCRbeta analysis, collaborator samples were shipped as frozen whole blood, as isolated PBMCs, or as DNA extracted from either sample type. The immunoSEQ Assay, a bias-controlled multiplex PCR, was used to amplify TCRbeta CDR3 regions from genomic DNA. Per the original workflow: The number of nucleated cells in each sample was estimated from the amplification of reference gene primers within the assay. To quantify the absolute abundance of each unique TCRbeta CDR3 rearrangement, sequence reads were collapsed and filtered. For each sample, productive Simpson clonality was calculated by taking the square root of Simpson's diversity index across productive rearrangements. TCRdb mirrors the immuneACCESS table, restricted to in-frame sequences. Some clones are absent from its copies; in checked studies, under half trace to an unresolved V gene, and the reason for the others is unknown. V, J and clone size are those of that table, while D and trimming were read from the DNA. A total of 250,000 to 300,000 clones appear in this sample, roughly 88% of them only once. The leading ten clones occupy around 0.8% of the sample.

V trim: 8 bases; J trim: 4 bases; unmatched bases: 8. Reading the germline V gene gives CDR1 MNHNS and CDR2 SASEGT. Including cysteine and phenylalanine, the CDR3 has 14 amino acids. The sequence is cut down to CDR3 DNA, 42 bases in frame from base 1. This chain is built from TRBV6-1 and TRBJ2-5; 9 nucleotides in the junction match TRBD1. Sequencing was done on a sample of peripheral blood. The receptor was derived from a woman between 25 and 40 years old with acute or convalescent COVID-19. The CDR3 reads as follows: CASRSQGAGETQYF. The DNA sequence is given as TGTGCCAGCCGATCACAGGGGGCTGGAGAGACCCAGTACTTC.